One and the same sample provided the 18 T cell receptor beta chains below, sequenced in a study of blood T cell repertoires in COVID-19. Repertoires were generated with immunoSEQ multiplex PCR, while TCRdb's copy carries only in-frame clones and drops some. This sample carries 200,000 to 250,000 clones, approximately 77% of them seen once, and the ten largest clones take 3% to 4.5%. Sequenced material: peripheral blood. All receptors derive from a woman of 80 years or more with acute or convalescent COVID-19.

In its sample, this clone was seen once. The chain couples TRBV30 to TRBJ1-1; TRBD1 aligns across 8 bases. The CDR3 loop spans 12 amino acids. The V segment lost 6 bases and the J segment 5 bases; nucleotides outside the gene matches: 5. CDR1 GTSNPN and CDR2 SVGIG come from the germline V gene (reference sequence). CDR3 nucleotide sequence: TGTGCCTGCCGACAGGGGATGACTGAAGCTTTCTTT. Translating gives CACRQGMTEAFF. Full variable domain (remainder filled in from reference TRBV30 and TRBJ1-1): SQTIHQWPATLVQPVGSPLSLECTVEGTSNPNLYWYRQAAGRGLQLLFYSVGIGQISSEVPQNLSASRPQDRQFILSSKKLLLSDSGFYLCACRQGMTEAFFGQGTRLTVV.

The rearrangement uses TRBV30 and TRBJ1-1; 7 nucleotides match TRBD1. J lost 0 bases, V lost 1 base, and 8 bases had no gene match. Per the germline V gene, CDR1 is GTSNPN and CDR2 is SVGIG (reference sequence). The CDR3 length is 16 residues. This chain's CDR3 is CAWSGQGRPMNTEAFF. Here the CDR3 DNA reads TGTGCCTGGAGTGGACAGGGCCGGCCTATGAACACTGAAGCTTTCTTT.

This chain uses TRBV7-6 with TRBJ1-5, with 8 bases matching TRBD1. Germline CDR1 is SGHVS and CDR2 is FNYEAQ. The CDR3 length is 15 residues. The J segment lost 3 bases and the V segment lost 1 base, leaving 2 bases of the junction unmatched. CDR3 amino acids: CASSLGTGPNQPQHF. The CDR3 bases are TGTGCCAGCAGCTTAGGGACAGGGCCCAATCAGCCCCAGCATTTT.

The chain joins TRBV19 to TRBJ2-2; 11 nucleotides agree with TRBD1. This CDR3 comprises 16 residues. Trimming at V came to 6 bases and at J to 5 bases, leaving 8 bases not matched to a gene. CDR1 LNHDA and CDR2 SQIVND come from the germline V gene (reference sequence). The CDR3 reads CASSHGQGAGTGELFF. The CDR3 bases are TGTGCCAGTAGCCACGGACAGGGGGCGGGTACCGGGGAGCTGTTTTTT.

The chain joins TRBV19 to TRBJ2-2; 7 bases map to TRBD1. This CDR3 is built from 15 residues. V gave up 6 bases and J gave up 0 bases; unmatched junction bases: 4. Looked up from germline, CDR1 is LNHDA and CDR2 is SQIVND (reference sequence). The CDR3 DNA is TGTGCCAGTAGCCTCGGACAGGCGAACACCGGGGAGCTGTTTTTT. Translated, it gives CASSLGQANTGELFF.

The V call is TRBV11-3, the J call TRBJ2-1, with a tentative D call TRBD1 (7 bases). The CDR3 consists of 16 residues. In germline, CDR1 is SGHNT, CDR2 YENEEA. V was pared by 5 bases and J by 2 bases, with 16 bases between. CDR3 sequence: CASSGGGGRPYNEQFF. The CDR3 bases are TGTGCCAGCAGCGGAGGGGGCGGTCGTCCCTACAATGAGCAGTTCTTC.

A few counts support this clone. The sample has other DNA sequences that encode this CDR3 too. The V gene is TRBV9, the J gene TRBJ2-1; D not resolved. Between the trimmed V and J ends, which lost 0 bases and 9 bases, there was a span of 13 bases. This CDR3 is built from 14 residues. Germline CDR1 and CDR2: SGDLS and YYNGEE. CDR3 in DNA: TGTGCCAGCAGCGTAGATTTGAGGTACGGTGAGCAGTTCTTC. Encoded protein: CASSVDLRYGEQFF.

Only a few counts were recorded for this clone. The gene calls are TRBV29-1 and TRBJ1-2, with D possibly being TRBD1 (6 bases). V shed 7 bases and J shed 0 bases, with 18 bases lying between them. The CDR3 is 15 amino acids. Germline lookup yields CDR1 SQVTM and CDR2 ANQGSEA. This chain's CDR3 is CSAQGQSLANYGYTF. CDR3 DNA: TGCAGCGCCCAAGGACAGTCGTTAGCTAACTATGGCTACACCTTC.

The CDR3, as DNA: TGTGCCAGCAGCTTGGATCTAGGGGCAGATACGCAGTATTTT. This sequence encodes CASSLDLGADTQYF. The chain has TRBV5-8 and TRBJ2-3; tentatively, D is TRBD1 (5 bases). V was trimmed by 0 bases and J by 4 bases, leaving 9 bases between them. Germline lookup yields CDR1 SGHTS and CDR2 YDEGEE. CDR3 length equals 14 residues.

The gene calls are TRBV5-1 and TRBJ2-5; the match to TRBD1 covers 12 bases. Germline lookup yields CDR1 SGHRS and CDR2 YFSETQ. The CDR3 runs to 16 residues. V shed 3 bases and J 5 bases; nucleotides not matched to a gene: 8. This chain's CDR3 is CASSWVGTGGGETQYF. The CDR3 DNA is TGCGCCAGCAGCTGGGTCGGGACAGGGGGCGGTGAGACCCAGTACTTC.

V gene TRBV7-3 combines with J gene TRBJ1-1; maybe TRBD1 (5 bases). V was trimmed by 1 base and J by 1 base, leaving 13 bases between them. CDR3 length equals 16 residues. The V gene's germline CDR1 is SGHTA and CDR2 FQGTGA. Here the CDR3 DNA reads TGTGCCAGCAGCTTAAAGGGGCAGGGAAGGAACACTGAAGCTTTCTTT. It translates to CASSLKGQGRNTEAFF.

The chain employs TRBV19 and TRBJ1-4; D unresolved. Trimming pared 5 bases from V and 6 bases from J, leaving 10 bases between. There are 13 residues in the CDR3. Germline V gene sequence: CDR1 LNHDA, CDR2 SQIVND (reference sequence). DNA of the CDR3: TGTGCCAGTAGTCTCGAACGGTATGAAAAACTGTTTTTT. Amino acid sequence: CASSLERYEKLFF. The variable domain in full, completed from reference TRBV19 and TRBJ1-4, reads DGGITQSPKYLFRKEGQNVTLSCEQNLNHDAMYWYRQDPGQGLRLIYYSQIVNDFQKGDIAEGYSVSREKKESFPLTVTSAQKNPTAFYLCASSLERYEKLFFGSGTQLSVL.

This chain connects TRBV5-5 to TRBJ2-1; a weak D match, TRBD2 (5 bases). Germline V gene sequence: CDR1 SGHKS, CDR2 YYEKEE (reference sequence). This CDR3 has 13 amino acids. Trimming cost V 0 bases and J 9 bases, with 10 bases left between them. The DNA for the CDR3 is TGTGCCAGCAGCTTGGGATGGGGAGCTGAGCAGTTCTTC. Translation gives CASSLGWGAEQFF.

V gene TRBV4-1 combines with J gene TRBJ2-1; TRBD1 matches 7 bases. The germline V gene encodes CDR1 MGHRA and CDR2 YSYEKL. The CDR3 length is 18 residues. With V trimmed by 5 bases and J by 3 bases, 16 bases remained unmatched. The CDR3 sequence is CASSSQETGQYYYNEQFF. In DNA form, the CDR3 reads TGCGCCAGCAGCTCCCAGGAGACAGGGCAATATTACTACAATGAGCAGTTCTTC.

The gene calls are TRBV14 and TRBJ2-7, with 9 bases matching TRBD1. With 4 bases clipped from V and 9 bases from J, the junction kept 10 bases outside the gene matches. This CDR3 has 14 amino acids. Germline CDR1 and CDR2: SGHDN and FVKESK. The CDR3 coding sequence is TGTGCCAGCAGCCTTCAATTACAGGGGGCTGCGCAGTACTTC. The encoded protein is CASSLQLQGAAQYF.

The CDR3 region is CASSLQGFNEKLFF. DNA for the CDR3: TGTGCCAGTAGTCTGCAGGGGTTTAATGAAAAACTGTTTTTT. This chain links TRBV19 with TRBJ1-4; the D gene is possibly TRBD1 (6 bases). This CDR3 is built from 14 residues. Germline CDR1 LNHDA, CDR2 SQIVND (reference sequence). Trimming cost V 5 bases and J 4 bases, with 11 bases left between them.

The chain joins TRBV29-1 to TRBJ1-1; 8 bases agree with TRBD1. This CDR3 comprises 12 residues. Germline V gene data show CDR1 as SQVTM and CDR2 as ANQGSEA. Unmatched junction bases numbered 4, after V lost 6 bases and J lost 4 bases. The DNA of the CDR3 is TGCAGCGTCGACAGGGGCGGCACTGAAGCTTTCTTT. Amino acids: CSVDRGGTEAFF.

The rearrangement joins TRBV7-2 to TRBJ2-7, with D possibly TRBD1 on 6 matching bases. From germline, CDR1 is SGHTA and CDR2 FQGNSA. CDR3 length: 14 amino acids. V lost 4 bases, J lost 4 bases, and 14 bases lay in between. The chain's CDR3 is CASSSTGSGYEQYF. DNA for the CDR3: TGTGCCAGCAGCTCGACAGGTTCTGGGTACGAGCAGTACTTC.